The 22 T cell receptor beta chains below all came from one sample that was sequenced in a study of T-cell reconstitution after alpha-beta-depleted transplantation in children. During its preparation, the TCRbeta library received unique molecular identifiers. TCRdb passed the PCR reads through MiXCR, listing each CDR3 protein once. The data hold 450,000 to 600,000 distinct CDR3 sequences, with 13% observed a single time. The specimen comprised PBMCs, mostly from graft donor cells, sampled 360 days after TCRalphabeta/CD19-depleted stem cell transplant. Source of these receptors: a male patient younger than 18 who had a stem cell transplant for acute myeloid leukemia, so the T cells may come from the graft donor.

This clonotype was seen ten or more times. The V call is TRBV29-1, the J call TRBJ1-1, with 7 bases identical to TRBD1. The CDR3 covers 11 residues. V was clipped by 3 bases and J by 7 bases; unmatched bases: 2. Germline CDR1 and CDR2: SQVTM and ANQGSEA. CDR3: CSVEDRYEAFF. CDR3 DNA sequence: TGCAGCGTTGAGGACAGGTATGAAGCTTTCTTT.

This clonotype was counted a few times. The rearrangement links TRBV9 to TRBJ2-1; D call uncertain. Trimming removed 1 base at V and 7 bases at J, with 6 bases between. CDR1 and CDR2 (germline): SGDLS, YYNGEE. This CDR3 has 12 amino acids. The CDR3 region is CASSVSKNEQFF. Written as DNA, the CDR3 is TGTGCCAGCAGCGTATCCAAGAATGAGCAGTTCTTC.

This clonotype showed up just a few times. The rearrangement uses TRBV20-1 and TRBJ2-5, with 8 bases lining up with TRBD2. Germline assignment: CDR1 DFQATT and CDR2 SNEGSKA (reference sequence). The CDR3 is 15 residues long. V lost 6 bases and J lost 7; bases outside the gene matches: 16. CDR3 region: CSAPAAGEGAWTQYF. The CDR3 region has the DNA TGCAGTGCCCCGGCAGCGGGAGAAGGAGCATGGACCCAGTACTTC.

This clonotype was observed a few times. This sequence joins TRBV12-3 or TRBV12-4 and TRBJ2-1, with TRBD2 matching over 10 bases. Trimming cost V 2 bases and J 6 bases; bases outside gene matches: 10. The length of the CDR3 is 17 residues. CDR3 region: CASSLSLLAGVRNEQFF. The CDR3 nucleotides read TGTGCCAGCAGTTTAAGTTTGCTAGCGGGAGTTCGCAATGAGCAGTTCTTC.

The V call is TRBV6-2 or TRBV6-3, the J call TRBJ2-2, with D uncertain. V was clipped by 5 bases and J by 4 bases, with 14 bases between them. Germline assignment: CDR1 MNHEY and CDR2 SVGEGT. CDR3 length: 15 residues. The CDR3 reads CASSALKGVTGELFF. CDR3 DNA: TGTGCCAGCAGTGCCCTGAAAGGCGTCACCGGGGAGCTGTTTTTT.

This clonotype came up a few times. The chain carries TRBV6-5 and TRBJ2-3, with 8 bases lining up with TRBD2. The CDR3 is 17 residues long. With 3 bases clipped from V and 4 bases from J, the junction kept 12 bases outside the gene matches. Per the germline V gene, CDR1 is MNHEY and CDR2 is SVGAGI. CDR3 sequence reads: CASSYPALAGYPDTQYF. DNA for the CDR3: TGTGCCAGCAGTTATCCGGCGTTAGCGGGATACCCAGATACGCAGTATTTT.

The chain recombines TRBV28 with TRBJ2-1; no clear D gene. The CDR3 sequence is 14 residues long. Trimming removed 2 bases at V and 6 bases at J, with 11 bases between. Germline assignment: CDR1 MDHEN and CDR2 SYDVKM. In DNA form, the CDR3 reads TGTGCCAGCAGTTTACTTCAGAACCTCAATGAGCAGTTCTTC. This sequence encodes CASSLLQNLNEQFF.

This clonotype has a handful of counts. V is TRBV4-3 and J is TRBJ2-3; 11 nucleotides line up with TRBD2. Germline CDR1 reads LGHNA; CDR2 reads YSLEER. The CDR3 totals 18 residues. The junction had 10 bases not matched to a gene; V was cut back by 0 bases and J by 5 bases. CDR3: CASSQDSGSGRARDTQYF. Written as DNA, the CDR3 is TGCGCCAGCAGCCAAGATAGTGGTAGCGGGAGGGCACGAGATACGCAGTATTTT.

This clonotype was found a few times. The CDR3 region is CASSSDRGDNYGYTF. In DNA, the CDR3 is TGTGCCAGCAGCTCAGACAGGGGAGATAACTATGGCTACACCTTC. V gene TRBV9 combines with J gene TRBJ1-2; TRBD1 aligns across 8 bases. Losses at the gene ends were 4 bases for V and 1 base for J; bases not matched to a gene: 6. This CDR3 spans 15 amino acids. Germline CDR1 is SGDLS and CDR2 is YYNGEE.

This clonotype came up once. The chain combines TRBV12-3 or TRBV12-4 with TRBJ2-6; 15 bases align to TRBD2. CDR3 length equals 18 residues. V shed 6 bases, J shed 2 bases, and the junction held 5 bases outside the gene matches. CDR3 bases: TGTGCCAGCAGCCTGGGACTAGCGGGAGGTGCTGGGGCCAACGTCCTGACTTTC. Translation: CASSLGLAGGAGANVLTF.

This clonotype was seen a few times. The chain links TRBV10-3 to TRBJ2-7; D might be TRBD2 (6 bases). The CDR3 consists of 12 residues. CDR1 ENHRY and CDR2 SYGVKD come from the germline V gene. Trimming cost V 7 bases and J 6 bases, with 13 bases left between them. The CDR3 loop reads CAITEVGGEQYF. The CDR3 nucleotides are TGTGCCATCACCGAAGTGGGGGGCGAGCAGTACTTC.

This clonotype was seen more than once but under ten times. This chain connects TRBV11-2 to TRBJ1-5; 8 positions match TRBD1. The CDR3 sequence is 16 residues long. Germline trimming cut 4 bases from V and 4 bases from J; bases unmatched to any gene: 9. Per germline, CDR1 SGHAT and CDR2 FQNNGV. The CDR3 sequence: CASSWGYRGKNQPQHF. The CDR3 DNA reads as TGTGCCAGCAGCTGGGGGTACAGGGGGAAGAATCAGCCCCAGCATTTT.

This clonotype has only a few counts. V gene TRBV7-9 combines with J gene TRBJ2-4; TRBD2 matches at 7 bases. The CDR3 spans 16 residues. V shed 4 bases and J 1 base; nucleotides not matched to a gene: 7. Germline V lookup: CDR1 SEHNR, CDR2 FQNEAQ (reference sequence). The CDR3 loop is CASSSILAEAKNIQYF. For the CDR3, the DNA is TGTGCCAGCAGCTCAATCCTAGCGGAGGCCAAAAACATTCAGTACTTC. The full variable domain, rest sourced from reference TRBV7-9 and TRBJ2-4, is DTGVSQNPRHKITKRGQNVTFRCDPISEHNRLYWYRQTLGQGPEFLTYFQNEAQLEKSRLLSDRFSAERPKGSFSTLEIQRTEQGDSAMYLCASSSILAEAKNIQYFGAGTRLSVL.

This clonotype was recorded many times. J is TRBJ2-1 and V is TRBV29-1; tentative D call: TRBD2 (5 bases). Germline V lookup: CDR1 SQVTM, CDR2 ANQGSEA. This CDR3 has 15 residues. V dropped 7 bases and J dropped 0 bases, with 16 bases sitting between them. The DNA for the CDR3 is TGCAGCGCCCTAGCCGGGCCCAGCTCCTACAATGAGCAGTTCTTC. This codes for CSALAGPSSYNEQFF.

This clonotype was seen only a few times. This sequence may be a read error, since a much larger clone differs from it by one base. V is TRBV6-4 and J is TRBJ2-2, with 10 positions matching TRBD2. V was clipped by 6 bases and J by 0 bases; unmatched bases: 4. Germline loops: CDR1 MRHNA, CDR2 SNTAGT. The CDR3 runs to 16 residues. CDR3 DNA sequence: TGTGCCAGCAGCCACGGACTAGCGGCGAACACCGGGGAGCTGTTTTTT. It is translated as CASSHGLAANTGELFF.

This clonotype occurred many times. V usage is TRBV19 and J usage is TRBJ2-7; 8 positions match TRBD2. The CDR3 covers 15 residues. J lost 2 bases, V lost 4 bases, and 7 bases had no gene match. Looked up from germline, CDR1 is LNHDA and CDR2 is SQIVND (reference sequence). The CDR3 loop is CASSRAGETTYEQYF. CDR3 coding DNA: TGTGCCAGTAGTAGAGCGGGAGAGACTACCTACGAGCAGTACTTC.

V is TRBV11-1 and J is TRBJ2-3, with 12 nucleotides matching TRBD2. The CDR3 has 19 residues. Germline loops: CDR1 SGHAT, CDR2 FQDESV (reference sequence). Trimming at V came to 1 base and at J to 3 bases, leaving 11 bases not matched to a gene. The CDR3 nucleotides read TGTGCCAGCAGCTTAGGCCTAGCGGGAGGGCCGATTGGGACAGATACGCAGTATTTT. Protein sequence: CASSLGLAGGPIGTDTQYF.

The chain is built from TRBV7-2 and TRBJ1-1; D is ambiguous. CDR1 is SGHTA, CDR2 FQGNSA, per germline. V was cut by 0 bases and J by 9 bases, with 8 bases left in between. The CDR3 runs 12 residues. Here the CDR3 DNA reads TGTGCCAGCAGCTTAGCAGGGATCAAAGCTTTCTTT. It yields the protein CASSLAGIKAFF.

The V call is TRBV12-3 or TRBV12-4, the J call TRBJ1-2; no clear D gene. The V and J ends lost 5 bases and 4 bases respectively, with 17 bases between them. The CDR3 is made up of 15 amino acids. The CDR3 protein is CASSVGRAPLYGYTF. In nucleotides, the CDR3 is TGTGCCAGCAGTGTGGGCCGGGCCCCACTCTATGGCTACACCTTC.

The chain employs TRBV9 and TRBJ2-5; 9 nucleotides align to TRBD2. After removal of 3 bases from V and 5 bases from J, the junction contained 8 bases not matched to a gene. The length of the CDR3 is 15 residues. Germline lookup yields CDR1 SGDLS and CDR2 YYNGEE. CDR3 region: CASSDIAGVGETQYF. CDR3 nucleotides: TGTGCCAGCAGCGACATAGCGGGAGTGGGCGAGACCCAGTACTTC. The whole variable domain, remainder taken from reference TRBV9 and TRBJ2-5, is DSGVTQTPKHLITATGQRVTLRCSPRSGDLSVYWYQQSLDQGLQFLIQYYNGEERAKGNILERFSAQQFPDLHSELNLSSLELGDSALYFCASSDIAGVGETQYFGPGTRLLVL.

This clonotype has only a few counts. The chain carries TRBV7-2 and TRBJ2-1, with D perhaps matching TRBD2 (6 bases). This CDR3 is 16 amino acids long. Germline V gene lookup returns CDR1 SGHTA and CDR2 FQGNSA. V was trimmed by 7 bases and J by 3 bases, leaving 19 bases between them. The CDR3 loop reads CASTSLRVGGYNEQFF. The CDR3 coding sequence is TGTGCCAGCACCTCCCTCAGGGTGGGGGGCTACAATGAGCAGTTCTTC.

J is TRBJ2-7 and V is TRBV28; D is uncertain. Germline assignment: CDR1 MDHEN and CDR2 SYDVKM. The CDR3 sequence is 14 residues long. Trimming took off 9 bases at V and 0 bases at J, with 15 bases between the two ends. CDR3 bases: TGTGCCAGTATAGCCAGACTTAGCTCCTACGAGCAGTACTTC. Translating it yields CASIARLSSYEQYF.